These T cell receptor beta chains were read from a single sample in a study of T cell responses to AZD1222 COVID-19 vaccine. Clones were sequenced by immunoSEQ multiplex PCR, and TCRdb holds only the in-frame ones, with some missing. The data show over 85,000 clones, with approximately 84% seen just once and 15% to 20% held by the top ten. The specimen comprised peripheral blood, sampled on day 0 of AZD1222 vaccination. The receptors derive from an adult in good health. The CDR3 runs from the conserved cysteine through the conserved F or W. The size field is filled for only some rows; it gives once, few, many or a size class.

size: NA
V: TRBV3-1/TRBV3-2
CDR3: CASSQTHTSTDTQYF

size: NA
V: TRBV27
CDR3: CASRVFGQGVGQPQHF

size: NA
V: TRBV7-8
CDR3: CASSPGRPESNQPQHF

size: NA
V: TRBV12-5
CDR3: CASGLGATRRDTEAFF

size: NA
V: TRBV5-1
CDR3: CASRVWSPLDNSPLHF

size: NA
V: TRBV20-1
CDR3: CSARGWGEAFF

size: few
V: TRBV27
CDR3: CASSSTPGQGSNQPQHF

size: once
V: TRBV29-1
CDR3: CSVLDGINEQFF

size: NA
V: TRBV5-4
CDR3: CASSLMNRGSSYEQYF

size: NA
V: TRBV7-2
CDR3: CASSLGAGSYNEQFF

size: NA
V: TRBV7-8
CDR3: CASSLEQRPFRLAGHNEQFF

size: NA
V: TRBV24-1
CDR3: CATSDATTYQETQYF

size: NA
V: TRBV18
CDR3: CASSPPLQGAKLFF

size: NA
V: TRBV5-1
CDR3: CASSYDLTGGLEAFF

size: NA
V: TRBV9
CDR3: CASSVGQGTEAFF

size: NA
V: TRBV9
CDR3: CASSGVISGNTIYF

size: NA
V: TRBV6-5
CDR3: CASSFQTGSNTIYF

size: NA
V: TRBV7-2
CDR3: CASSFSSGSYNEQFF

size: NA
V: TRBV12-2
CDR3: CASRLGTGGEKLFF

size: NA
V: TRBV10-3
CDR3: CAISGGLNTEAFF

size: NA
V: TRBV24-1
CDR3: CATSDQGREKLFF

size: NA
V: TRBV23-1
CDR3: CASSQRRRGGNQPQHF

size: NA
V: TRBV6-5
CDR3: CASSSRGVLQPQHF

size: NA
V: TRBV11-3
CDR3: CASSLVAGGANEQFF

size: few
V: TRBV6-1
CDR3: CASSEGPGQVENTIYF

size: NA
V: TRBV7-6
CDR3: CASSLDSNQPQHF

size: NA
V: TRBV6-6
CDR3: CASSTGGYGNTIYF

size: NA
V: TRBV27
CDR3: CASSLSISSGRDTGELFF

size: NA
V: TRBV12-3/TRBV12-4
CDR3: CASSLSGYKPQHF

size: NA
V: TRBV3-1/TRBV3-2
CDR3: CASTHFGGGGYGYTF

size: once
V: TRBV7-8
CDR3: CASSPTVRDGKRDYGYTF

size: NA
V: TRBV18
CDR3: CASSPRNGGTEAFF

size: NA
V: TRBV6-5
CDR3: CASARDNEAFF

size: NA
V: TRBV28
CDR3: CASSLDFNYGYTF

size: NA
V: TRBV6-5
CDR3: CASSFRDRGSTEAFF

size: NA
V: TRBV27
CDR3: CASTPCEVQETQYF

size: NA
V: TRBV2
CDR3: CASSEARNEQFF

size: NA
V: TRBV2
CDR3: CASSPSGTQGNTIYF

size: medium-sized
V: TRBV4-1
CDR3: CASSPSAWGNEQFF

size: NA
V: TRBV11-2
CDR3: CASSAQGFSYNEQFF